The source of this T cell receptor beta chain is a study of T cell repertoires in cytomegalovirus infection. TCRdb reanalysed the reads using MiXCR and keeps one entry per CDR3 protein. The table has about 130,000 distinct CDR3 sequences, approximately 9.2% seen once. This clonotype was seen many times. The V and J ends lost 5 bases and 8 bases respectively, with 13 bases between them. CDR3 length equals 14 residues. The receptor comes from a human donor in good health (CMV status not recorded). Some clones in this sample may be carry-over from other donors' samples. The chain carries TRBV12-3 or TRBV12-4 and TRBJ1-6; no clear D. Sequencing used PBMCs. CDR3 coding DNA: TGTGCCAGCAGTCCACTTCGATTATATTCACCCCTCCACTTT. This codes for CASSPLRLYSPLHF.